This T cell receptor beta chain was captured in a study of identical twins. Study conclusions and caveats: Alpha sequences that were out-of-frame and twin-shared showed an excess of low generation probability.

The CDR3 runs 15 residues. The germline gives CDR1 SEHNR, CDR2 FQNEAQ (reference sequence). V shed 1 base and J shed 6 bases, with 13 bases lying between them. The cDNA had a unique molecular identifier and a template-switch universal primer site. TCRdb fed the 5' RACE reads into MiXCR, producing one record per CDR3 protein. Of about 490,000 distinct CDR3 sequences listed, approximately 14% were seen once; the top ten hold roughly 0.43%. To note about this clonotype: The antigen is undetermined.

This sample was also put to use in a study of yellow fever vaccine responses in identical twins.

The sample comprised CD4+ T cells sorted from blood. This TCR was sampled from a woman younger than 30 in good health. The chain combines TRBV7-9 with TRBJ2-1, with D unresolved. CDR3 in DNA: TGTGCCAGCAGCTTAGTTGTAGGGATGGGCAATGAGCAGTTCTTC. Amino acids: CASSLVVGMGNEQFF. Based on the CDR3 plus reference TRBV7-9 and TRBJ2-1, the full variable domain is DTGVSQNPRHKITKRGQNVTFRCDPISEHNRLYWYRQTLGQGPEFLTYFQNEAQLEKSRLLSDRFSAERPKGSFSTLEIQRTEQGDSAMYLCASSLVVGMGNEQFFGPGTRLTVL.